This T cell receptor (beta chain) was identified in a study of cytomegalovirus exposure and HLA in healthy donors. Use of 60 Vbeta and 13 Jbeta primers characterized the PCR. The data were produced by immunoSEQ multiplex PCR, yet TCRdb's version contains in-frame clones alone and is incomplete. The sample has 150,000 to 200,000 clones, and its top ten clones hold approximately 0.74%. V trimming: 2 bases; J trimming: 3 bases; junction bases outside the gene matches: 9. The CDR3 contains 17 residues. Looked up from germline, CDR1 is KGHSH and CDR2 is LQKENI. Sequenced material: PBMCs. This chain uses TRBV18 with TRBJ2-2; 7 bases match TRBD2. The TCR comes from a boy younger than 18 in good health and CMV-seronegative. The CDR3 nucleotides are TGTGCCAGCTCACCAGAGGGGCGGGGGAGCTACACCGGGGAGCTGTTTTTT. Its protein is CASSPEGRGSYTGELFF.